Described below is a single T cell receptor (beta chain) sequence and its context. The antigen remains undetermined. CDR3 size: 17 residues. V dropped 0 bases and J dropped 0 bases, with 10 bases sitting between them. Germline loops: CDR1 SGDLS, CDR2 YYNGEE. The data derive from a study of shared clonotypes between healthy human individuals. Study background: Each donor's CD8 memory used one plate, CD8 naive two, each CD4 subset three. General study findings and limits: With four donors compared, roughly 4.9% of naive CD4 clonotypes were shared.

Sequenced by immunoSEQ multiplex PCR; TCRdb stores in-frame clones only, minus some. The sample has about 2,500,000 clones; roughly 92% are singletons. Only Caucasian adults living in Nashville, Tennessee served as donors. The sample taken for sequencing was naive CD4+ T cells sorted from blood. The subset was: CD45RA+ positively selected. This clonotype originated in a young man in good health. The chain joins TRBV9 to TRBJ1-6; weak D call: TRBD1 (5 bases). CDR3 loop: CASSVGGGSSYNSPLHF. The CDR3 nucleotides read TGTGCCAGCAGCGTAGGCGGGGGAAGCTCCTATAATTCACCCCTCCACTTT.